This T cell receptor beta chain was profiled in a study of identical twins' blood T cells. In its sample, this clonotype was seen many times. Its antigen is not known. Study-wide results and limits: Abundant TCRbeta CDR3s overlapped more between twins than with unrelated donors.

In the authors' methods: Each library had 2.2 to 3.6 million CDR3 reads and about 100,000 to nearly 500,000 clonotypes. Each CDR3 protein gets one entry after TCRdb re-called the 5' RACE reads with MiXCR. The V and J calls shown here were made by TCRdb, not taken from the authors' results. Seen here are around 380,000 distinct CDR3 sequences, more than 25% observed once, and the top ten hold approximately 6.6%. CDR3 length equals 12 residues. V lost 2 bases to trimming and J lost 3 bases, with 2 bases between them. Germline CDR1 and CDR2: MDHEN and SYDVKM. The TCR was taken from a woman between 18 and 50 years old in good health. The V and J genes are TRBV28 and TRBJ1-5, with D unclear. Sample: PBMCs. CDR3 sequence (DNA): TGTGCCAGCAGTTTACTCAATCAGCCCCAGCATTTT. Translating it yields CASSLLNQPQHF.